Included here is one T cell receptor (beta chain) sequence, with context. Its antigen is still unknown. Base qualities are not at hand, and no much larger clone is one base apart. TCR CDR3 regions were amplified from genomic DNA by multiplex PCR using the deep immunoSEQ assay. Extracted genomic DNA from each cell subset was distributed evenly across all wells of several immunoSEQ 96-well plates, and each plate was treated as a replicate. Each replicate PCR for sorted subsets received about 180 ng genomic DNA, equal to roughly 30,000 T cell genomes. Purified libraries were quantified with a Qubit 3.0 fluorometer, sized on a Bioanalyzer 2100, and re-quantified with the KAPA Library Quantification kit. Every immunoSEQ 96-well plate was sequenced on a separate single-read 150-cycle Illumina NextSeq 550 flow cell. The authors' pipeline ran thus. Because the immunoSEQ output included only junctional sequences and no quality scores, the filtering could not be the same as the filtering used for full-length reads. To assign V/J genes and CDR3, sequences were annotated against IMGT germline references using PyIR, a Python wrapper for IgBLAST v1.9. Any read was removed if the V/J assignment was weak (E-value above 1e-6), the CDR3 was missing, or the read contained stop codons, out-of-frame junctions, or ambiguous translated residues. V3J clonotypes were defined as sequences sharing the same inferred V gene, J gene, and CDR3 amino acid sequence. Percentage overlap between repertoires was calculated by dividing the number of shared unique clonotypes by the size of the smaller repertoire. Richness of each repertoire was evaluated using RTK rarefaction, the Chao1 estimator, and Recon v2.1 estimates of unobserved clonotypes. For all TCRbeta clonotypes obtained by the gDNA method from a few donors, generation probabilities were computed with OLGA. TCRdb provides this immuneACCESS table in a form limited to in-frame rearrangements. Some clones are lacking; in checked studies, under half of them reflect an unresolved V gene, and why the rest are absent is not known. The V and J calls and clone size were taken over from that table, and D and trimming were inferred from the DNA. This sample gives roughly 1,500,000 clones in total; approximately 98.5% of them show up just once. The ten largest account for around 0.33% of the sample.

These data belong to a study of shared clonotypes between healthy human individuals (dated by TCRdb to the early 2020s). Regarding the complete study: Two women and a few men aged 18 to 49 years were included in the cohort. For each donor, CD4 naive and CD4 memory were each given three plates, CD8 naive was given two plates, and CD8 memory was given one plate. To estimate repertoire size and how much clonotypes are shared between individuals, the study performed deep sequencing of blood TCR repertoires from roughly five healthy adults. Different laboratories and diverse techniques were used to prepare libraries and sequence TCR repertoires, to increase sequencing depth and limit assay-specific biases. Per donor, leukapheresis produced somewhere between about 0.9 and 9 billion PBMCs.

Healthy HIV-negative adults with no recently reported acute infections or vaccinations were included as donors. Every donor was a Caucasian adult living in Nashville, Tennessee, USA. CD4+ T cells were enriched by magnetic negative selection, after which naive cells were positively selected on CD45RA and the negative fraction was taken as the memory subset. Blood was collected by leukapheresis, and PBMCs were isolated by Ficoll-Histopaque density gradient centrifugation and then cryopreserved in liquid nitrogen vapor phase. Analytical flow cytometry was used to check the purity and quantity of every magnetically sorted T cell population. Each sorted fraction had its genomic DNA isolated and then quantified by UV absorbance on a Nanodrop 2000c. Trimming removed 4 bases from V and 5 bases from J; the gene matches leave 10 bases unexplained. The germline V gene encodes CDR1 SGHAT and CDR2 FQNNGV. The CDR3 sequence holds 15 residues, the cysteine and phenylalanine included. The entry retains the CDR3 DNA only, 45 bases that are in frame from base 1.

Beyond this particular receptor, the publication reports: Higher generation probabilities were observed for clonotypes shared by all four sorted-subset donors than for non-shared clonotypes. Only blood was sampled, and tissue TCR repertoires likely differ from those in blood. When a handful of donors were compared, the shared fraction of clonotypes was about 5.5% for naive CD4, 3.5% for naive CD8, roughly 2.3% for memory CD4, and less than 0.45% for memory CD8. Incomplete sequencing was indicated by rarefaction of sorted-subset datasets, despite the large sequencing depth. Because the study included only a small number of donors, the genetic and exposure-history diversity represented was limited. Based on pairwise subsampling, the degree of clonotype sharing among donors was expected to be affected by sequencing depth. Naive subsets generally had larger estimated clonotype richness than memory subsets.

This clonotype was obtained from a man younger than 45 in good health. What was sequenced was naive CD4+ T cells sorted from blood. This specimen's cell subset or site label, interpreted: CD45RA+ positively selected. The chain is made from TRBV11-2 and TRBJ2-7; 8 of the junction bases match TRBD1. DNA sequence: TGTGCCAGCAGCTCCCTGCGGGACAGGTCCCACGAGCAGTACTTC. This encodes CASSSLRDRSHEQYF.